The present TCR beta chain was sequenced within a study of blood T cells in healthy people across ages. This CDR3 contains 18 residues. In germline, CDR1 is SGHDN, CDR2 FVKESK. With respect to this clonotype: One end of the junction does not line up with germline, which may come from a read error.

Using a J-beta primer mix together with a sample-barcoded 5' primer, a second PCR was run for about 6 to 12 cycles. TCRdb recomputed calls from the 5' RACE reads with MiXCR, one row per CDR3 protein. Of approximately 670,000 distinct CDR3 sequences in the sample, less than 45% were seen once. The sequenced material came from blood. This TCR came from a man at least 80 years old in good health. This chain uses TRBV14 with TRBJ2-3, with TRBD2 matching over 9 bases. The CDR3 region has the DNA TGTGCCAGCAGCCAGGGTCTAGCGGGACTTTGGAGCACAGAGACGCAGTATTTT. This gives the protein CASSQGLAGLWSTETQYF. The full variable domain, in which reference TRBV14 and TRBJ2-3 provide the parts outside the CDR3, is EAGVTQFPSHSVIEKGQTVTLRCDPISGHDNLYWYRRVMGKEIKFLLHFVKESKQDESGMPNNRFLAERTGGTYSTLKVQPAELEDSGVYFCASSQGLAGLWSTETQYFGPGTRLTVL.